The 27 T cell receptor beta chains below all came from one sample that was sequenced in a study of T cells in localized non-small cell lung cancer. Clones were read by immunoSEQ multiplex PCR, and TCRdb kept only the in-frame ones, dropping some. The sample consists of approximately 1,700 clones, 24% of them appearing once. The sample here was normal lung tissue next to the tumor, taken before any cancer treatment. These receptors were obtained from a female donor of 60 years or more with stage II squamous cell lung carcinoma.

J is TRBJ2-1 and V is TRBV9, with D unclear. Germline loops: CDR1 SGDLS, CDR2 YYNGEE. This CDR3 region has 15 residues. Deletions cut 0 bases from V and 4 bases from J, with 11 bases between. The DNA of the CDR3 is TGTGCCAGCAGCGTAGAAAGCGCCACTTACAATGAGCAGTTCTTC. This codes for CASSVESATYNEQFF. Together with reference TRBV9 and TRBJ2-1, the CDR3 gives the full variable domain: DSGVTQTPKHLITATGQRVTLRCSPRSGDLSVYWYQQSLDQGLQFLIQYYNGEERAKGNILERFSAQQFPDLHSELNLSSLELGDSALYFCASSVESATYNEQFFGPGTRLTVL.

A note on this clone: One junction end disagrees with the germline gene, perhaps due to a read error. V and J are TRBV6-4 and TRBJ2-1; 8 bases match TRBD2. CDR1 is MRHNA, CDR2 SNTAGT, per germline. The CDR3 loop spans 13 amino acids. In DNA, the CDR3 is TGTGCCATCAGTGACTTTAGCGGGGTTGAGCAGTTCTTC. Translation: CAISDFSGVEQFF.

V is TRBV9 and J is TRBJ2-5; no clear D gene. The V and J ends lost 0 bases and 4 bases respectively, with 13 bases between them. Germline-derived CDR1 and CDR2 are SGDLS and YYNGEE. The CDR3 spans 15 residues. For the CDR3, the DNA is TGTGCCAGCAGCGTAGGCATATCAGTTAGAGAGACCCAGTACTTC. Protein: CASSVGISVRETQYF.

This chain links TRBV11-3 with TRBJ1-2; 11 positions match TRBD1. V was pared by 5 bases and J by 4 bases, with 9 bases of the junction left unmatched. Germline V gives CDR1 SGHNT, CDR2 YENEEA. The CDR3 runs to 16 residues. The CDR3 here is CASSPDRDRGFYGYTF. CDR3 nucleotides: TGTGCCAGCAGCCCGGACCGGGACAGGGGGTTCTATGGCTACACCTTC. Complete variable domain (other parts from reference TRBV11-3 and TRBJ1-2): EAGVVQSPRYKIIEKKQPVAFWCNPISGHNTLYWYLQNLGQGPELLIRYENEEAVDDSQLPKDRFSAERLKGVDSTLKIQPAELGDSAVYLCASSPDRDRGFYGYTFGSGTRLTVV.

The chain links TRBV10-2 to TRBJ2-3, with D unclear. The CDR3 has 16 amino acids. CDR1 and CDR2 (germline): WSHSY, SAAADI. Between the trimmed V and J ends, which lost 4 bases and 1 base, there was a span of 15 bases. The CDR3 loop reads CASSGASITCTDTQYF. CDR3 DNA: TGCGCCAGCAGTGGCGCGTCGATAACCTGCACAGATACGCAGTATTTT.

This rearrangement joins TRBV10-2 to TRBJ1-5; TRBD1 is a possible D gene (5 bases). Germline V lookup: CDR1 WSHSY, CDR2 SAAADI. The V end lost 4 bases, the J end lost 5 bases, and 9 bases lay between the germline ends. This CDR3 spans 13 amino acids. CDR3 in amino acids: CASSVGADQPQHF. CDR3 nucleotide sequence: TGCGCCAGCAGTGTCGGGGCGGATCAGCCCCAGCATTTT.

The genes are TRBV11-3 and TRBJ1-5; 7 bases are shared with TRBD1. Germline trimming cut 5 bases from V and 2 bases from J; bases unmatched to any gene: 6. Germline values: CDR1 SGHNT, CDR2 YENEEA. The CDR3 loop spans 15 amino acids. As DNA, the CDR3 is TGTGCCAGCAGCCCGGACAGGTGGGGCAATCAGCCCCAGCATTTT. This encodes CASSPDRWGNQPQHF.

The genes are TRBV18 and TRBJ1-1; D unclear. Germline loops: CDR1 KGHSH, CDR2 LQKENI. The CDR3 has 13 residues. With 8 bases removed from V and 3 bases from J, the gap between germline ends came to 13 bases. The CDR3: CASANGRDTEAFF. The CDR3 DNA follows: TGTGCCAGCGCCAACGGGCGCGACACTGAAGCTTTCTTT.

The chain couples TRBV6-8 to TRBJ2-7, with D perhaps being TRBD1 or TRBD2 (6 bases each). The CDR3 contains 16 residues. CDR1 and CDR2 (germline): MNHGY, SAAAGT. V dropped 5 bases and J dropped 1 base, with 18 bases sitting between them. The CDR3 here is CASSDLGGLASYEQYF. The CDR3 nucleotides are TGTGCCAGCAGTGATTTGGGGGGCCTCGCGTCCTACGAGCAGTACTTC.

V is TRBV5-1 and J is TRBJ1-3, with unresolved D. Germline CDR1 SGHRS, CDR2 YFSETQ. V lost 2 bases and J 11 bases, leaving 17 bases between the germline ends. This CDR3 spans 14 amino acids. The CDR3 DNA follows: TGCGCCAGCAGCTTTGGGGTATTTACTGGGCCCATATATTTT. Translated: CASSFGVFTGPIYF.

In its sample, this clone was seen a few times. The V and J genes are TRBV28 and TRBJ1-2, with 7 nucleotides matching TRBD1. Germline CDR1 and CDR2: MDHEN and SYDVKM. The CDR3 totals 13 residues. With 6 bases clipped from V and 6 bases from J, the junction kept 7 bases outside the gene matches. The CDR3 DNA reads TGTGCCAGCAGAGCAGGGGGGTACGATGGCTACACCTTC. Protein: CASRAGGYDGYTF.

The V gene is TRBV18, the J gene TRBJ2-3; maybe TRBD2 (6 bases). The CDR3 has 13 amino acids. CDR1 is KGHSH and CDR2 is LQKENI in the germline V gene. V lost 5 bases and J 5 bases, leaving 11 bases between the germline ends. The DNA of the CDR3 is TGTGCCAGCTCAAATGCGGGGCGAGATACGCAGTATTTT. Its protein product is CASSNAGRDTQYF. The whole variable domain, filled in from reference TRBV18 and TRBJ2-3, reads NAGVMQNPRHLVRRRGQEARLRCSPMKGHSHVYWYRQLPEEGLKFMVYLQKENIIDESGMPKERFSAEFPKEGPSILRIQQVVRGDSAAYFCASSNAGRDTQYFGPGTRLTVL.

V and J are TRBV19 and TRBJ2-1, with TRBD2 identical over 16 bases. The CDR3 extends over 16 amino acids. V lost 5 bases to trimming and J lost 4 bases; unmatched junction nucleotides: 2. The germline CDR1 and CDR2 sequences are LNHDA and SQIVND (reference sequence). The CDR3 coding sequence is TGTGCCAGTAGTGGGACTAGCGGGAGGGGATACAATGAGCAGTTCTTC. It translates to CASSGTSGRGYNEQFF.

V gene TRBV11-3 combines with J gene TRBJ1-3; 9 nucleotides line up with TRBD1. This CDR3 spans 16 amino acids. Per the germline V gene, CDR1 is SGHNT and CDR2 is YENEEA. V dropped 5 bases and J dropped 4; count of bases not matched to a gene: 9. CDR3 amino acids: CASSPRQGEGGNTIYF. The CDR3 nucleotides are TGTGCCAGCAGCCCACGACAGGGGGAAGGGGGAAACACCATATATTTT.

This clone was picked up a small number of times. CDR3 sequence: CASSLQGAGVNTEAFF. CDR3 DNA sequence: TGCGCCAGCAGCTTGCAGGGGGCGGGGGTGAACACTGAAGCTTTCTTT. This chain connects TRBV5-1 to TRBJ1-1, with TRBD1 matching over 8 bases. Germline V lookup: CDR1 SGHRS, CDR2 YFSETQ. V gave up 1 base and J gave up 0 bases; unmatched junction bases: 5. The CDR3 has 16 residues.

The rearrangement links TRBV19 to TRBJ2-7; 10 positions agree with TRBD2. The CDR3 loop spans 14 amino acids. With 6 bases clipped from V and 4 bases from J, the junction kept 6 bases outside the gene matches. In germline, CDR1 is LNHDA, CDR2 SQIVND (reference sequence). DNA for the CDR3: TGTGCCAGTAGCCGGACTAGCGGTAATTACGAGCAGTACTTC. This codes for CASSRTSGNYEQYF.

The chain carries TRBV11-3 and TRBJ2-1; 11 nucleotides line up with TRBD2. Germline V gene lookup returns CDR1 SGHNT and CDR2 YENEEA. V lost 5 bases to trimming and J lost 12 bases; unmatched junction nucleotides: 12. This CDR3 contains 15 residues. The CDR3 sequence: CASSPEIAGGYRQFF. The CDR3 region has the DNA TGTGCCAGCAGCCCCGAAATAGCGGGAGGGTATCGGCAGTTCTTC.

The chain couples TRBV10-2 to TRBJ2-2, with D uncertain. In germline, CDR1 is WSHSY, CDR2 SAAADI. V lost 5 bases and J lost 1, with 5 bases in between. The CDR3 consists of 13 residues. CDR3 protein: CASSTMNTGELFF. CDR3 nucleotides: TGCGCCAGCAGTACAATGAACACCGGGGAGCTGTTTTTT.

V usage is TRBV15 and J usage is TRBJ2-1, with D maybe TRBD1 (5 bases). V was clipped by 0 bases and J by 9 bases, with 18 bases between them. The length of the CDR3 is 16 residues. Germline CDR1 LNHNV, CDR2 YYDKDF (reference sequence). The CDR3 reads CATSRDSGRVKGEQFF. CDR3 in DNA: TGTGCCACCAGCAGAGATTCCGGCAGGGTTAAGGGTGAGCAGTTCTTC.

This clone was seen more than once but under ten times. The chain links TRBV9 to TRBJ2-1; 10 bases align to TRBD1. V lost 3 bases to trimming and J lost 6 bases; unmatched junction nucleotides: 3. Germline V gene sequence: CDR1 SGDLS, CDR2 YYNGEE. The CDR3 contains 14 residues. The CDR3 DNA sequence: TGTGCCAGCAGCGAATGGACAGGGGGCAATGAGCAGTTCTTC. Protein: CASSEWTGGNEQFF.

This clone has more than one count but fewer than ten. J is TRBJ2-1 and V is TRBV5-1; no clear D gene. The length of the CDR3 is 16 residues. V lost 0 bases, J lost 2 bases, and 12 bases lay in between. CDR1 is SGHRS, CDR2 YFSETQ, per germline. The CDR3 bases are TGCGCCAGCAGCTTGGACGGTGACATAGCCTACAATGAGCAGTTCTTC. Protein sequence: CASSLDGDIAYNEQFF.

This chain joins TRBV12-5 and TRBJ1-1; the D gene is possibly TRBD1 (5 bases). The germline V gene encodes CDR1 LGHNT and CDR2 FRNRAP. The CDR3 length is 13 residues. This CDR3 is CASGQTRNTEAFF. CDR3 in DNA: TGTGCCAGCGGACAAACAAGGAACACTGAAGCTTTCTTT.

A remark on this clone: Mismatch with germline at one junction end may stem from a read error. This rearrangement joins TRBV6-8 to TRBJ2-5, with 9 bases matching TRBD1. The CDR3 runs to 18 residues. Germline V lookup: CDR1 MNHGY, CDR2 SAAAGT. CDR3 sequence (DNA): TGTGCCATCAGTGTAGCCCCCCTACAGGGGGCCTCCTTGGAGACCCAGTACTTC. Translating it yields CAISVAPLQGASLETQYF.

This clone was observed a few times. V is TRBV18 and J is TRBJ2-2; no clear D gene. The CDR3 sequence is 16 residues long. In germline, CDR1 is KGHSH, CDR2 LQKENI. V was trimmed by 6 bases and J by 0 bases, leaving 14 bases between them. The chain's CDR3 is CASSPRAAANTGELFF. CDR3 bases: TGTGCCAGCTCTCCTAGGGCGGCTGCGAACACCGGGGAGCTGTTTTTT.

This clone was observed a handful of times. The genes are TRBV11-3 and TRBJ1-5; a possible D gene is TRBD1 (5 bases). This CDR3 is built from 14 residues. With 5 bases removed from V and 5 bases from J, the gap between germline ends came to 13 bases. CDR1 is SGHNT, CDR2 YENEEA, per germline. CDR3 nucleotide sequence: TGTGCCAGCAGCCAAGCCCAGGGAGATCAGCCCCAGCATTTT. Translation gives CASSQAQGDQPQHF.

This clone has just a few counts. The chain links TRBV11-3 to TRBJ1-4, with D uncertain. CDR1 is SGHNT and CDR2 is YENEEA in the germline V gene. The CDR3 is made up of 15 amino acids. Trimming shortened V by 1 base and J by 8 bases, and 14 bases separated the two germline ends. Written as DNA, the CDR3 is TGTGCCAGCAGCTTAGGATCCGGGGAAGCAGAAAAACTGTTTTTT. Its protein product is CASSLGSGEAEKLFF.

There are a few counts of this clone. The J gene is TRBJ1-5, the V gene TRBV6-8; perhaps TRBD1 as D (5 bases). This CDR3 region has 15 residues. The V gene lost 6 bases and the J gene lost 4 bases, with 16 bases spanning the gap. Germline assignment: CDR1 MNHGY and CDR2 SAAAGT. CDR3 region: CASSPGTLANQPQHF. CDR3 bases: TGTGCCAGCAGCCCCGGGACCCTCGCAAATCAGCCCCAGCATTTT.